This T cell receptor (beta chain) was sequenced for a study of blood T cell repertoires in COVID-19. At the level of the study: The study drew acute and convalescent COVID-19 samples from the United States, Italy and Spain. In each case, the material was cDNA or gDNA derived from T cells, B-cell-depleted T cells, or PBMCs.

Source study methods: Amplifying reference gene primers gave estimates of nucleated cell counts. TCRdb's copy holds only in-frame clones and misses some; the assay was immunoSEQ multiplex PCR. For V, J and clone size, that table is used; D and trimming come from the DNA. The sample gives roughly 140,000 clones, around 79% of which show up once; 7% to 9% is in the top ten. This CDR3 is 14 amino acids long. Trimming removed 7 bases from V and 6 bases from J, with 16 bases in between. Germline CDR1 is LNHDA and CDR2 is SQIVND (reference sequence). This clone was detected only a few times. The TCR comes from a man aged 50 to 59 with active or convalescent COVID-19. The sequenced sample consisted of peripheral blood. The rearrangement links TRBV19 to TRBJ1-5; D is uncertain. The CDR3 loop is CASTTLQVGQPQHF. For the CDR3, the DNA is TGTGCCAGTACCACGTTGCAGGTGGGTCAGCCCCAGCATTTT.